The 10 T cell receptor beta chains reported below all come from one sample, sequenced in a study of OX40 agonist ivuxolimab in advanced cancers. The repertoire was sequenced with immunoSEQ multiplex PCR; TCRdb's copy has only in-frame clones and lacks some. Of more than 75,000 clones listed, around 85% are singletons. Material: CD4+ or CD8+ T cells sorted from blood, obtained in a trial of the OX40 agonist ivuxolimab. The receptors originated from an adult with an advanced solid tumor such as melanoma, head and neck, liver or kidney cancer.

CDR3 in amino acids: CASSLATGEADTQYF. DNA of the CDR3: TGCGCCAGCAGCTTGGCGACAGGGGAGGCCGATACGCAGTATTTT. The V gene is TRBV5-1, the J gene TRBJ2-3; 8 nucleotides agree with TRBD1. The CDR3 covers 15 residues. V trimming: 0 bases; J trimming: 6 bases; junction bases outside the gene matches: 6. Germline CDR1 reads SGHRS; CDR2 reads YFSETQ.

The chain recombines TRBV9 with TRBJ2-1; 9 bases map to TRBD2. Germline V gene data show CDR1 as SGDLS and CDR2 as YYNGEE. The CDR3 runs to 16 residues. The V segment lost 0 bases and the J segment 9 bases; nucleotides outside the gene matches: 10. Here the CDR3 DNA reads TGTGCCAGCAGCGTAGGCAGGATAGCGGGAGTTGGTGAGCAGTTCTTC. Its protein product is CASSVGRIAGVGEQFF.

The CDR3 DNA is TGTGCCAGCAGCGGTCCCGCCCAGGAGACCCAGTACTTC. It is translated as CASSGPAQETQYF. The chain joins TRBV9 to TRBJ2-5; no firm D call. Germline V lookup: CDR1 SGDLS, CDR2 YYNGEE. This CDR3 region has 13 residues. V was shortened by 3 bases and J by 5 bases, with 11 bases between the two germline ends.

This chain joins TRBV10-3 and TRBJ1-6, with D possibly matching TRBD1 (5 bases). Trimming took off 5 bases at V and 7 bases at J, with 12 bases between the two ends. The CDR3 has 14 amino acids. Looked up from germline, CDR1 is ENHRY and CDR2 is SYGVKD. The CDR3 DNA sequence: TGTGCCATCAGTCCGACAGCGGTGAATTCACCCCTCCACTTT. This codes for CAISPTAVNSPLHF.

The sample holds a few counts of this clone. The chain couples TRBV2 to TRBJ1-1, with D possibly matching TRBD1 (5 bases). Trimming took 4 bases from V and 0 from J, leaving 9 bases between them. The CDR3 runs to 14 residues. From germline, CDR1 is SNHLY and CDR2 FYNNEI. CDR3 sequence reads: CASSANRMNTEAFF. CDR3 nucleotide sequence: TGTGCCAGCAGTGCCAACAGGATGAACACTGAAGCTTTCTTT. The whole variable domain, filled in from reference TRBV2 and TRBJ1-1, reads EPEVTQTPSHQVTQMGQEVILRCVPISNHLYFYWYRQILGQKVEFLVSFYNNEISEKSEIFDDQFSVERPDGSNFTLKIRSTKLEDSAMYFCASSANRMNTEAFFGQGTRLTVV.

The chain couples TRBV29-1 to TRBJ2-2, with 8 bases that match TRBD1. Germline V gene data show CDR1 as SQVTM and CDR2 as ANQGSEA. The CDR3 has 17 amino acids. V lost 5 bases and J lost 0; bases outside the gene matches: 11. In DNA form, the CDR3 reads TGCAGCGTTCGGAGGACAGGGAATTTTGCGAACACCGGGGAGCTGTTTTTT. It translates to CSVRRTGNFANTGELFF.

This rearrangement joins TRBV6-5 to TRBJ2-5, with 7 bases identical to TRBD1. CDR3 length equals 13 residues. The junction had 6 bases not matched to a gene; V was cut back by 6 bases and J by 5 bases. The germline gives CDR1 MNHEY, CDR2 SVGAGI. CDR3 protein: CASRQGKGETQYF. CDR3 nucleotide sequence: TGTGCCAGCAGACAGGGGAAGGGGGAGACCCAGTACTTC.

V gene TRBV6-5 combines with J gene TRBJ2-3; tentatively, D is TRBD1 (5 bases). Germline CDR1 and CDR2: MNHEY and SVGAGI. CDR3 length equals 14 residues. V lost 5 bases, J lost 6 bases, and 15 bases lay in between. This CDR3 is CASSPRARQDTQYF. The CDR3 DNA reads TGTGCCAGCAGTCCTCGCGCTCGACAGGATACGCAGTATTTT.

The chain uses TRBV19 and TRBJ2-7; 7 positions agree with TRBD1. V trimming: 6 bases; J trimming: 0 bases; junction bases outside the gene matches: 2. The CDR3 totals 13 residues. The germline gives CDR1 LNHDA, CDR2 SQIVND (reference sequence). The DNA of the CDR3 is TGTGCCAGTAGAGGGACAGACTCCTACGAGCAGTACTTC. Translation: CASRGTDSYEQYF.

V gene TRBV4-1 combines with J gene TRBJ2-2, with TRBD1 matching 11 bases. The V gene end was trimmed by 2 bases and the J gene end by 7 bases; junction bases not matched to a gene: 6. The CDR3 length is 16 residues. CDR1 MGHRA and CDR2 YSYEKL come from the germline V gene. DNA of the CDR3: TGCGCCAGCAGCCAAACGGACAGGGGGCTTGGCGGGGAGCTGTTTTTT. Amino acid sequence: CASSQTDRGLGGELFF.